This T cell receptor (beta chain) was sequenced in a study of T cell responses to AZD1222 COVID-19 vaccine. Notes on the study in general: Repertoires were obtained solely post-peak T cell response.

TCRdb keeps only in-frame clones here, not all; method: immunoSEQ multiplex PCR. Counted here are roughly 86,000 clones, approximately 81% occurring once; the ten biggest clones make up 4.5%. Details on this clone: Its specificity is not known.

V shed 2 bases, J shed 4 bases, and the junction held 10 bases outside the gene matches. The CDR3 runs to 18 residues. Looked up from germline, CDR1 is MNHEY and CDR2 is SVGEGT. The genes are TRBV6-2 or TRBV6-3 and TRBJ2-1, with 11 nucleotides matching TRBD2. The TCR originated in an adult who received the AZD1222 COVID-19 vaccine. Sequenced here: peripheral blood, sampled 28 days after the second AZD1222 dose. CDR3 residues: CASSYQGLTSGKYNEQFF. The CDR3 DNA sequence: TGTGCCAGCAGTTACCAGGGTTTGACTAGCGGGAAATACAATGAGCAGTTCTTC.